Listed below are T cell receptor beta chains from one sample, sequenced in a study of OX40 agonist ivuxolimab in advanced cancers. Using immunoSEQ multiplex PCR, the repertoire was profiled, and TCRdb retains in-frame clones only, with some absent. The table records over 15,000 clones, roughly 91% of them present only once. This specimen was CD4+ or CD8+ T cells sorted from blood, taken in a trial of the OX40 agonist ivuxolimab. These receptors were collected from an adult with an advanced solid tumor such as melanoma, head and neck, liver or kidney cancer. CDR3s include the opening cysteine and the closing phenylalanine or tryptophan. Each record gives: CDR3 protein, CDR3 DNA, D gene, J gene, V gene, clone size. The D gene is left open where the match is weak. Size is omitted from some rows. Given values are once, few, many or a class for expanded clones.

CDR3aa: CAISDGQGVQPQHF
CDR3nt: TGTGCCATCAGTGATGGACAGGGTGTTCAGCCCCAGCATTTT
d_gene: TRBD1
j_gene: TRBJ1-5
v_gene: TRBV10-3
abundance: -

CDR3aa: CASSGPRETYNEQFF
CDR3nt: TGTGCCAGCAGCGGACCGCGCGAGACCTACAATGAGCAGTTCTTC
d_gene: -
j_gene: TRBJ2-1
v_gene: TRBV9
abundance: -

CDR3aa: CASSLEYEQYF
CDR3nt: TGCGCCAGCAGCTTGGAGTACGAGCAGTACTTC
d_gene: -
j_gene: TRBJ2-7
v_gene: TRBV5-1
abundance: -

CDR3aa: CASSGAGGAEQYF
CDR3nt: TGTGCCAGCAGTGGGGCGGGAGGTGCCGAGCAGTACTTC
d_gene: TRBD2
j_gene: TRBJ2-7
v_gene: TRBV27
abundance: -

CDR3aa: CSVAGLEYGYTF
CDR3nt: TGCAGCGTTGCGGGACTGGAGTATGGCTACACCTTC
d_gene: -
j_gene: TRBJ1-2
v_gene: TRBV29-1
abundance: -

CDR3aa: CASSPSAGRGDEQYF
CDR3nt: TGTGCCAGCAGCCCCTCCGCGGGCAGGGGGGACGAGCAGTACTTC
d_gene: -
j_gene: TRBJ2-7
v_gene: TRBV21-1
abundance: -

CDR3aa: CASNLGPLGDEAFF
CDR3nt: TGTGCCAGTAATCTAGGGCCCCTCGGGGATGAAGCTTTCTTT
d_gene: -
j_gene: TRBJ1-1
v_gene: TRBV19
abundance: once

CDR3aa: CASGSLGSGNTIYF
CDR3nt: TGTGCCAGCGGATCCTTGGGGTCTGGAAACACCATATATTTT
d_gene: -
j_gene: TRBJ1-3
v_gene: TRBV6-1
abundance: -

CDR3aa: CASSLVGSTYEQYF
CDR3nt: TGTGCCAGCAGCTTAGTGGGGTCAACCTACGAGCAGTACTTC
d_gene: -
j_gene: TRBJ2-7
v_gene: TRBV11-2
abundance: -

CDR3aa: CASSTGFLEQYF
CDR3nt: TGTGCCAGCAGCACCGGATTCCTCGAGCAGTACTTC
d_gene: -
j_gene: TRBJ2-7
v_gene: TRBV7-9
abundance: -

CDR3aa: CASSSLTGGKETQYF
CDR3nt: TGTGCCAGCAGTTCACTGACGGGGGGGAAAGAGACCCAGTACTTC
d_gene: TRBD2
j_gene: TRBJ2-5
v_gene: TRBV6-5
abundance: -

CDR3aa: CASSLPRAGSSSYNEQFF
CDR3nt: TGTGCCAGCAGCCTCCCTCGGGCGGGCTCAAGCTCCTACAATGAGCAGTTCTTC
d_gene: -
j_gene: TRBJ2-1
v_gene: TRBV11-2
abundance: -

CDR3aa: CASSLGQGSYEQYF
CDR3nt: TGCGCCAGCAGCTTGGGACAGGGTTCCTACGAGCAGTACTTC
d_gene: TRBD1
j_gene: TRBJ2-7
v_gene: TRBV5-1
abundance: -

CDR3aa: CASSPPAGNQPQHF
CDR3nt: TGTGCCAGTAGTCCGCCCGCAGGGAATCAGCCCCAGCATTTT
d_gene: -
j_gene: TRBJ1-5
v_gene: TRBV19
abundance: -

CDR3aa: CASSFGTTYEQYF
CDR3nt: TGTGCCAGCAGTTTCGGGACAACCTACGAGCAGTACTTC
d_gene: -
j_gene: TRBJ2-7
v_gene: TRBV27
abundance: -

CDR3aa: CASSLRGLSNQPQHF
CDR3nt: TGTGCCAGCAGTTTACGAGGGCTCAGCAATCAGCCCCAGCATTTT
d_gene: -
j_gene: TRBJ1-5
v_gene: TRBV28
abundance: -

CDR3aa: CASSLWAQTLYNQPQHF
CDR3nt: TGTGCCAGCAGTTTATGGGCACAGACATTATACAATCAGCCCCAGCATTTT
d_gene: -
j_gene: TRBJ1-5
v_gene: TRBV28
abundance: -

CDR3aa: CASSLTPPGLAGGGGELFF
CDR3nt: TGTGCCAGCAGCTTAACCCCCCCGGGACTAGCGGGAGGAGGCGGGGAGCTGTTTTTT
d_gene: TRBD2
j_gene: TRBJ2-2
v_gene: TRBV7-3
abundance: medium-sized